The sequence of this T cell receptor (beta chain) was determined in a study of siplizumab effects on memory and regulatory T cells. Study-level results: The alloresponse seemed to draw substantially on naive T cells, which appeared more diverse than memory cells. Some alloreactive sequences were traceable to unstimulated CD4+ memory cells, and siplizumab significantly reduced them. Just a small share of alloreactive clones was traced back to unstimulated subsets.

Profiling relied on immunoSEQ multiplex PCR, and the TCRdb table lists in-frame clones only, not all of them. The table lists 95,000 to 110,000 clones, 93% of them singletons. A remark on this clone: Its target is unknown.

This CDR3 has 14 amino acids. The V segment lost 6 bases and the J segment 0 bases; nucleotides outside the gene matches: 2. Sequencing was carried out using Tregs sorted from blood. The chain combines TRBV23-1 with TRBJ2-3; 8 bases agree with TRBD1. TRBV23-1 is labeled an ORF, and its function is uncertain. This TCR was sampled from a human donor in good health. The CDR3 reads CASSRDRSTDTQYF. The DNA for the CDR3 is TGCGCCAGCAGCCGGGACAGGAGCACAGATACGCAGTATTTT.